The 3 T cell receptor beta chains below all came from one sample that was sequenced in a study of T cells in Graves' hyperthyroidism and ophthalmopathy. RNA transcripts yielded amplified TCR beta CDR3 regions. The TCR CDR3 first-round RT-PCR relied on the HTBI primer set. MiXCR, run by TCRdb on the multiplex PCR reads, gives a single entry per CDR3 protein. Among 600,000 to 850,000 distinct CDR3 sequences listed, approximately 19% were seen once. The source material was blood. The source is a woman aged 45 to 65 with Graves' hyperthyroidism that later progressed to Graves' ophthalmopathy.

CDR3 nucleotide sequence: TGTGCCAGCAGCCGACGACAGGGTCAAGATACGCAGTATTTT. Translation gives CASSRRQGQDTQYF. The genes are TRBV3-1 and TRBJ2-3; 7 nucleotides agree with TRBD1. This CDR3 has 14 residues. The V segment lost 4 bases and the J segment 5 bases; nucleotides outside the gene matches: 6. Germline V gene data show CDR1 as LGHDT and CDR2 as YNNKEL (reference sequence).

This clonotype appeared many times. The chain employs TRBV3-1 and TRBJ1-2; D may be TRBD1 (5 bases). CDR3 size: 16 residues. In germline, CDR1 is LGHDT, CDR2 YNNKEL (reference sequence). The V and J ends lost 2 bases and 8 bases respectively, with 21 bases between them. CDR3 coding DNA: TGTGCCAGCAGCCAAAAGGGACGGGGGTCCCTCGGCGGCTACACCTTC. As protein: CASSQKGRGSLGGYTF.

This chain joins TRBV3-1 and TRBJ1-6, with D unclear. The CDR3 spans 13 residues. Germline CDR1 is LGHDT and CDR2 is YNNKEL (reference sequence). V was pared by 6 bases and J by 9 bases, with 12 bases between. The CDR3 sequence: CASSIRDFSPLHF. CDR3 nucleotides: TGTGCCAGCAGTATTCGGGATTTTTCACCCCTCCACTTT.